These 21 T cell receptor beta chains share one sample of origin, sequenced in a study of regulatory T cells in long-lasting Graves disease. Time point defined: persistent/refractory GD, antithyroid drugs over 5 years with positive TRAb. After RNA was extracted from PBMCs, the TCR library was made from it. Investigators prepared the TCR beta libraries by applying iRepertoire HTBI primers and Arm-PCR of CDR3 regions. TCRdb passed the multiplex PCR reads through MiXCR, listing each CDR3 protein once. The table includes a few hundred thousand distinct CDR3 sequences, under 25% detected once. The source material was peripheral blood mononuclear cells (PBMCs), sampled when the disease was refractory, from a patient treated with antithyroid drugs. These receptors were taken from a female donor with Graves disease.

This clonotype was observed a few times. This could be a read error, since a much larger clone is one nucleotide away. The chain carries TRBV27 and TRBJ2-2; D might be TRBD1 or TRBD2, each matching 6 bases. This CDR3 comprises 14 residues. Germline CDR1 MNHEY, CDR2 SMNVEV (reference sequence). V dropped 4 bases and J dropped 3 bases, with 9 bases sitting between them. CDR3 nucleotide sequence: TGTGCCAGCAGTTGGGGGGCGGACACCGGGGAGCTGTTTTTT. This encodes CASSWGADTGELFF.

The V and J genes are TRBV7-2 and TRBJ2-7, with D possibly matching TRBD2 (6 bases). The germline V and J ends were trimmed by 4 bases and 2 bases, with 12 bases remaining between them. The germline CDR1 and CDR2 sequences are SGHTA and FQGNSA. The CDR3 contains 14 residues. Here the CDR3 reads CASSSGLKTYEQYF. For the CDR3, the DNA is TGTGCCAGCAGCTCGGGACTGAAAACCTACGAGCAGTACTTC.

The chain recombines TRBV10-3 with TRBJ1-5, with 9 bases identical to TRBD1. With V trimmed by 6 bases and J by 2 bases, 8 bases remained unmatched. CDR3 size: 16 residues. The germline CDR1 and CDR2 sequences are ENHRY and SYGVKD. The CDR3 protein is CAISDHWTGGNQPQHF. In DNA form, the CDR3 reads TGTGCCATCAGCGATCACTGGACAGGGGGCAATCAGCCCCAGCATTTT.

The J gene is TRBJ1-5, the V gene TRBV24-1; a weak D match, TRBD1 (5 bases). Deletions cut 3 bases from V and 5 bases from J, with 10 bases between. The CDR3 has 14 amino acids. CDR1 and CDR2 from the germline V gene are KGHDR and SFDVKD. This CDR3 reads CATSDTGVHQPQHF. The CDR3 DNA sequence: TGTGCCACCAGTGATACGGGGGTTCATCAGCCCCAGCATTTT.

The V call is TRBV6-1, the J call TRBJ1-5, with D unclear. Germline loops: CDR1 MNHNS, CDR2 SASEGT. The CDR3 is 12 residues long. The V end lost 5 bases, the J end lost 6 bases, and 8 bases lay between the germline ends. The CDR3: CASSPWAQPQHF. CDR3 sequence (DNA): TGTGCCAGCAGTCCCTGGGCTCAGCCCCAGCATTTT.

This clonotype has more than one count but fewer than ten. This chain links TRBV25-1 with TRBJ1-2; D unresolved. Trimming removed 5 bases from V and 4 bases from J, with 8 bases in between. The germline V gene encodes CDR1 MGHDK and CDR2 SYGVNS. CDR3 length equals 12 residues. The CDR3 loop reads CASSRPLYGYTF. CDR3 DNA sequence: TGTGCCAGCAGTAGACCACTCTATGGCTACACCTTC.

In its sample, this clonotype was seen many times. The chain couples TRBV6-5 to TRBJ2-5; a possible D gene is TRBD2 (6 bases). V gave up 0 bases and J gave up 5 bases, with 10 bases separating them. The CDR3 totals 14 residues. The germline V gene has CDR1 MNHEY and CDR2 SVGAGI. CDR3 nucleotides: TGTGCCAGCAGTTACTCCGGGAGAAGGGAGACCCAGTACTTC. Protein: CASSYSGRRETQYF.

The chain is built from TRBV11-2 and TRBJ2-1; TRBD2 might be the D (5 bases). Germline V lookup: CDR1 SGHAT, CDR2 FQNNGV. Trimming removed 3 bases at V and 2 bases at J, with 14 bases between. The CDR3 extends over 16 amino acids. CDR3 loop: CASSFGVRAPYNEQFF. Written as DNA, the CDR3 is TGTGCCAGCAGCTTCGGGGTGAGGGCGCCCTACAATGAGCAGTTCTTC. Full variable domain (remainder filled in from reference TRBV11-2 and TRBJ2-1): EAGVAQSPRYKIIEKRQSVAFWCNPISGHATLYWYQQILGQGPKLLIQFQNNGVVDDSQLPKDRFSAERLKGVDSTLKIQPAKLEDSAVYLCASSFGVRAPYNEQFFGPGTRLTVL.

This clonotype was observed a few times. This CDR3 reads CASSSPRADSNQPQHF. The CDR3 region has the DNA TGTGCCAGCAGTTCCCCCCGAGCGGATAGCAATCAGCCCCAGCATTTT. The V gene is TRBV28, the J gene TRBJ1-5; no firm D call. This CDR3 comprises 16 residues. Germline V gives CDR1 MDHEN, CDR2 SYDVKM. V was shortened by 4 bases and J by 0 bases, with 13 bases between the two germline ends.

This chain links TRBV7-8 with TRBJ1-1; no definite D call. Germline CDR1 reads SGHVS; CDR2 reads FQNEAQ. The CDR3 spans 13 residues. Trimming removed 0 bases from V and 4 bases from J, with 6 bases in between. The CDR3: CASSLAHSTEAFF. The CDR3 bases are TGTGCCAGCAGCTTAGCGCACAGCACTGAAGCTTTCTTT.

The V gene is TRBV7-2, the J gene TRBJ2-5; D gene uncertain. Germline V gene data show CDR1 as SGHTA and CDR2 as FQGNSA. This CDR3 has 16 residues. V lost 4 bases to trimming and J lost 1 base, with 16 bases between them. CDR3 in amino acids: CASSSPSWVGQETQYF. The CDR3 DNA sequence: TGTGCCAGCAGCTCACCCTCCTGGGTCGGCCAAGAGACCCAGTACTTC. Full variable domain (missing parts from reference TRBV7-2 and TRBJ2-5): GAGVSQSPSNKVTEKGKDVELRCDPISGHTALYWYRQSLGQGLEFLIYFQGNSAPDKSGLPSDRFSAERTGGSVSTLTIQRTQQEDSAVYLCASSSPSWVGQETQYFGPGTRLLVL.

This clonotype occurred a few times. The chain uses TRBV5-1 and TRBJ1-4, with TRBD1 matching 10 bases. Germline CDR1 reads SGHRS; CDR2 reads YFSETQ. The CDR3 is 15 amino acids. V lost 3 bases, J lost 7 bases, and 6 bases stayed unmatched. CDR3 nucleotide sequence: TGCGCCAGCAGCTCCCCGGGACAGGGGATTGAAAAACTGTTTTTT. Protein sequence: CASSSPGQGIEKLFF.

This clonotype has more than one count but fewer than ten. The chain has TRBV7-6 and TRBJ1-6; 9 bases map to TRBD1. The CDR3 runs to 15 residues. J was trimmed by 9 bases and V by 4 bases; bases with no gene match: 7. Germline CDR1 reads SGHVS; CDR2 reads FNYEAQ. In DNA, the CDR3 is TGTGCCAGCAGCTCACAACAGGGGGCTGTTTCACCCCTCCACTTT. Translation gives CASSSQQGAVSPLHF.

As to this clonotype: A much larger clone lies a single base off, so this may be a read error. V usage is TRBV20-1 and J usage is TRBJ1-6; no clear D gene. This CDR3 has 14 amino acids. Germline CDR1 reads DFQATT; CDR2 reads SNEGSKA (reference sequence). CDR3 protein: CSARGQAYNPPLHF. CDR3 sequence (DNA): TGCAGTGCTAGGGGCCAGGCCTATAATCCACCCCTCCACTTT.

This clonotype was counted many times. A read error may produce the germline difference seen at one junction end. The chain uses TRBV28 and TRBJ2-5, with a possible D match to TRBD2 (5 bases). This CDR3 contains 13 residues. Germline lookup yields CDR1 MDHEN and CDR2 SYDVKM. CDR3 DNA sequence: TGTGCCAGCAGTTCCACTAGATTAGAGACCCAGTGCTTC. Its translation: CASSSTRLETQCF.

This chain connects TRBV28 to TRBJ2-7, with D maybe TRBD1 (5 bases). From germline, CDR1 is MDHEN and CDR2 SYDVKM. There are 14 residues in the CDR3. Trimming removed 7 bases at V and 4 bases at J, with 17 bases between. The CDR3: CASNSKGVRYEQYF. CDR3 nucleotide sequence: TGTGCCAGCAACTCCAAAGGGGTTCGGTACGAGCAGTACTTC.

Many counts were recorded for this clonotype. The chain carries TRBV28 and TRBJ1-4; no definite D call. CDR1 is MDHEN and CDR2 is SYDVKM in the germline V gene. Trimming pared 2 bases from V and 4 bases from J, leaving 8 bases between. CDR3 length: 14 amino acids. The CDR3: CASSLRLVNEKLFF. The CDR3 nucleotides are TGTGCCAGCAGTTTACGGCTCGTTAATGAAAAACTGTTTTTT.

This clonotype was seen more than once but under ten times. The CDR3 sequence is CASSQGDRGQGETQYF. The CDR3 DNA follows: TGCGCCAGCAGCCAGGGCGACAGGGGGCAGGGAGAGACCCAGTACTTC. The V gene is TRBV4-3, the J gene TRBJ2-5; 10 bases are shared with TRBD1. Germline V lookup: CDR1 LGHNA, CDR2 YSLEER. V gave up 3 bases and J gave up 4 bases; unmatched junction bases: 8. This CDR3 comprises 16 residues.

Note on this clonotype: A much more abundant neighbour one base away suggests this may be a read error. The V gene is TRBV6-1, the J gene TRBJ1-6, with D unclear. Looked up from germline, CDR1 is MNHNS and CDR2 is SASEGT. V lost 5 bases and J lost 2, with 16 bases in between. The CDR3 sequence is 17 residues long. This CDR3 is CASSPRHPTTYNSPLHF. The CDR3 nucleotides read TGTGCCAGCAGTCCACGCCACCCTACGACCTATAATTCACCCCTCCACTTT.

As DNA, the CDR3 is TGCAGCGTTGAATTTGTGACAGGGGGCCCCCGGGAGACCCAGTACTTC. It is translated as CSVEFVTGGPRETQYF. This chain joins TRBV29-1 and TRBJ2-5; the match to TRBD1 covers 10 bases. With 2 bases clipped from V and 5 bases from J, the junction kept 11 bases outside the gene matches. The germline CDR1 and CDR2 sequences are SQVTM and ANQGSEA. The CDR3 loop spans 16 amino acids.

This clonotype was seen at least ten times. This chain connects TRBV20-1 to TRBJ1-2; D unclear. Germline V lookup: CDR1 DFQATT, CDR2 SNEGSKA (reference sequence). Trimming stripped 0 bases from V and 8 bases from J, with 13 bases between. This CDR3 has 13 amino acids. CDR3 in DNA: TGCAGTGCTAGAGATGTCCTTAGGGCCGGCTACACCTTC. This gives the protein CSARDVLRAGYTF.